This T cell receptor (beta chain) appears in the sequencing data of a study of shared clonotypes between healthy human individuals. Naive CD4+ cells were CD45RA-selected; the remaining cells were memory. Germline assignment: CDR1 LNHNV and CDR2 YYDKDF (reference sequence). The CDR3 covers 15 residues. With V trimmed by 3 bases and J by 8 bases, 4 bases remained unmatched. The method was immunoSEQ multiplex PCR; TCRdb's version includes in-frame clones alone and lacks a portion of them. The table shows 2 million to 2.5 million clones, with approximately 94% occurring only once. Sequenced material: naive CD4+ T cells sorted from blood. Noted subset: CD45RA+ positively selected. This clonotype originated in a man younger than 35 in good health. This sequence joins TRBV15 and TRBJ2-1; 13 bases match TRBD2. The CDR3 coding sequence is TGTGCCACCAGCAGGCGGACTAGCGGGAGTGATGAGCAGTTCTTC. Protein: CATSRRTSGSDEQFF. The entire variable domain, with the rest obtained from reference TRBV15 and TRBJ2-1, is as follows: DAMVIQNPRYQVTQFGKPVTLSCSQTLNHNVMYWYQQKSSQAPKLLFHYYDKDFNNEADTPDNFQSRRPNTSFCFLDIRSPGLGDTAMYLCATSRRTSGSDEQFFGPGTRLTVL.